The rows below give T cell receptor beta chains drawn from one sample of a study of tumor-infiltrating lymphocytes in primary liver carcinoma. TCRdb re-called the multiplex PCR reads through MiXCR, storing one row per CDR3 protein. Among around 170,000 distinct CDR3 sequences listed, less than 65% were seen once. The sample consisted of peripheral blood. The receptors derive from a middle-aged man with primary liver carcinoma and hepatitis B virus infection. Each CDR3 is given with its conserved first and last residue. Part of the rows lack a size; the others show once, few, many or a class for expanded clones.

v_call clone_size cdr3_aa
TRBV12-3/TRBV12-4 . CASSLAGVQETQYF
TRBV29-1 . CSVYGPAGGETQYF
TRBV4-2 . CASSQGTDGYKYGYTF
TRBV6-1 . CASSAGLAETDTQYF
TRBV6-1 . CASSFDGQASNQPQHF
TRBV7-9 . CASSLNTGGNQPQHF
TRBV5-6 few CASSGGFDSSGANVLTF
TRBV7-8 . CASKGGRWGAGELFF
TRBV6-5 . CASRPTGREKMFF
TRBV14 . CASSHGPTSSGNTIYF
TRBV11-2 many CASSLQGPTGNEQFF
TRBV7-9 few CASSRGDGRIQETQYF